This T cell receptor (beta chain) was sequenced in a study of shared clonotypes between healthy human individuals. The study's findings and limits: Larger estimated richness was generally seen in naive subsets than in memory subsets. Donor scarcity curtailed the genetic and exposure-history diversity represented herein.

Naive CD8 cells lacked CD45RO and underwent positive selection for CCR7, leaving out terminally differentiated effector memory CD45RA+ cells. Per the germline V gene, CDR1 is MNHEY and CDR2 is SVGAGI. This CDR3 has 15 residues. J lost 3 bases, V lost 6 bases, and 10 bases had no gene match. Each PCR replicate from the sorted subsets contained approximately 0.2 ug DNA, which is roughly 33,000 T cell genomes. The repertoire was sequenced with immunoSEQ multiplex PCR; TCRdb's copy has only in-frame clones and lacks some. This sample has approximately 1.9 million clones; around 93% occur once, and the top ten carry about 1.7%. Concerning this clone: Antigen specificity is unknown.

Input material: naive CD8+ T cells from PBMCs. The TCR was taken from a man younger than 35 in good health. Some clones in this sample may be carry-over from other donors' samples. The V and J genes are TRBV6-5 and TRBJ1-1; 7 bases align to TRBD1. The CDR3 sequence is CASRRQGWVDTEAFF. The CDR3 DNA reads TGTGCCAGCAGACGACAGGGCTGGGTTGACACTGAAGCTTTCTTT.